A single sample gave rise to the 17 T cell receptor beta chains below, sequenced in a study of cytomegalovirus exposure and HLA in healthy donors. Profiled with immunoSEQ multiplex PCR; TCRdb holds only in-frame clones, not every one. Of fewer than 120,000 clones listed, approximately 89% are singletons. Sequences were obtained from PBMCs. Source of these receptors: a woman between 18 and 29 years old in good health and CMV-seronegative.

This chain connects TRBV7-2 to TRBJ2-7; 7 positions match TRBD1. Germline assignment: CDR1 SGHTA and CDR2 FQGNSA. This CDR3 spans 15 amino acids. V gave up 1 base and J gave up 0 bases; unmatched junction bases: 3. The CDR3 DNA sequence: TGTGCCAGCAGCTTAGGACAGGGAAACTCCTACGAGCAGTACTTC. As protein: CASSLGQGNSYEQYF.

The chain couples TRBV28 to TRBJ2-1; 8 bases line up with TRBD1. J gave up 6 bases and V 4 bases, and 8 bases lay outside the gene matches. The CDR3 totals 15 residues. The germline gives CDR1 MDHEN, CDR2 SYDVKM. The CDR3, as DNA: TGTGCCAGCAGTTCCGGACAAACAGGGGGCAATGAGCAGTTCTTC. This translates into CASSSGQTGGNEQFF.

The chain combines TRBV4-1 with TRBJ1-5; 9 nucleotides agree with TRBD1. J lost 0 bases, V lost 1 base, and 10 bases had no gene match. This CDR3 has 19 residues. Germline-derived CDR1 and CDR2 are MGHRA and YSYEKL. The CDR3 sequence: CASSQVGTGIYYSNQPQHF. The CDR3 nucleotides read TGCGCCAGCAGCCAAGTGGGGACAGGGATTTATTATAGCAATCAGCCCCAGCATTTT.

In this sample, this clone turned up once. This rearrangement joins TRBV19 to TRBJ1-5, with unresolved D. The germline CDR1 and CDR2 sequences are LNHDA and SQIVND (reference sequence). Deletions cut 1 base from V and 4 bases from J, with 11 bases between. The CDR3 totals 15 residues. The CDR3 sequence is CASSIGSPGNQPQHF. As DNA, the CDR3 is TGTGCCAGTAGTATAGGGTCCCCGGGGAATCAGCCCCAGCATTTT.

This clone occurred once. In nucleotides, the CDR3 is TGCGCCAGCAGCTCAACAGGGGGCGAAGTTAATGAAAAACTGTTTTTT. This codes for CASSSTGGEVNEKLFF. The chain couples TRBV5-1 to TRBJ1-4; 9 nucleotides agree with TRBD1. Germline V lookup: CDR1 SGHRS, CDR2 YFSETQ. The CDR3 length is 16 residues. Trimming removed 3 bases from V and 4 bases from J; junction bases left unmatched: 7.

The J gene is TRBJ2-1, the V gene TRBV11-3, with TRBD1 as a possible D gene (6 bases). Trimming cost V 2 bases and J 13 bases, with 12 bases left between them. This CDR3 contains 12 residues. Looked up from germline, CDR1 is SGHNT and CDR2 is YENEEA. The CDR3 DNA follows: TGTGCCAGCAGCTTATATCAGGGGCGACAGTTCTTC. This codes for CASSLYQGRQFF.

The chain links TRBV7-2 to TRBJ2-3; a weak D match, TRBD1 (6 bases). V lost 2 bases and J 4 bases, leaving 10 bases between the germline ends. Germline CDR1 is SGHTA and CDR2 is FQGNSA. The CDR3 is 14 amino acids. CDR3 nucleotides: TGTGCCAGCAGCTTACTAGGACAGTCAGATACGCAGTATTTT. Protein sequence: CASSLLGQSDTQYF.

For the CDR3, the DNA is TGTGCCAGCAGCCAAAACCCACGTCTAGCGGGAGGGCCCGGGGAGCTGTTTTTT. Residues: CASSQNPRLAGGPGELFF. J is TRBJ2-2 and V is TRBV4-2; 12 bases are a match to TRBD2. This CDR3 spans 18 amino acids. The V gene end was trimmed by 2 bases and the J gene end by 6 bases; junction bases not matched to a gene: 10. Germline V gene lookup returns CDR1 LGHNA and CDR2 YNFKEQ.

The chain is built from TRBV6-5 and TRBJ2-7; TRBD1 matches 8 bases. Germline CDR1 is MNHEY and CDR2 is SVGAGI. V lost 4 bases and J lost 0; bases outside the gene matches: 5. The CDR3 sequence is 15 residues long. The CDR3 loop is CASSWIRGPSYEQYF. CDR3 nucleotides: TGTGCCAGCAGTTGGATCAGGGGGCCCTCCTACGAGCAGTACTTC.

The CDR3 sequence: CASSFQGWDTEAFF. As DNA, the CDR3 is TGTGCCAGCAGTTTTCAGGGATGGGACACTGAAGCTTTCTTT. The gene calls are TRBV27 and TRBJ1-1, with a tentative D call TRBD1 (5 bases). The germline V gene has CDR1 MNHEY and CDR2 SMNVEV (reference sequence). Trimming shortened V by 3 bases and J by 3 bases, and 11 bases separated the two germline ends. This CDR3 comprises 14 residues.

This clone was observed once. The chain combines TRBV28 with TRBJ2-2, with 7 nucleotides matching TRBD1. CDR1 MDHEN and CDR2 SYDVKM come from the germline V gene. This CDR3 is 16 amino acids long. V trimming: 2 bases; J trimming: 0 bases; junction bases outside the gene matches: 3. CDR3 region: CASSLTQGANTGELFF. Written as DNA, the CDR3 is TGTGCCAGCAGTTTAACGCAGGGGGCGAACACCGGGGAGCTGTTTTTT.

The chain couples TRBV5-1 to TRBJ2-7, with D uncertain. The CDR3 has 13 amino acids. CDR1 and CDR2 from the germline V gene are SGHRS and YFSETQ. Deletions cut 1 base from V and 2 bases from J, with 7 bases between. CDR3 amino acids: CASSLKSAYEQYF. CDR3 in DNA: TGCGCCAGCAGCTTGAAATCAGCCTACGAGCAGTACTTC. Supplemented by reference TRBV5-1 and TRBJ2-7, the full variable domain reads KAGVTQTPRYLIKTRGQQVTLSCSPISGHRSVSWYQQTPGQGLQFLFEYFSETQRNKGNFPGRFSGRQFSNSRSEMNVSTLELGDSALYLCASSLKSAYEQYFGPGTRLTVT.

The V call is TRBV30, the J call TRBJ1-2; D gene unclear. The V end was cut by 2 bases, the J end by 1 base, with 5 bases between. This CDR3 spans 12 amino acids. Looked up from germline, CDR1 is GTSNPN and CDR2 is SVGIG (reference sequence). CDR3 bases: TGTGCCTGGAGTAACAATAACTATGGCTACACCTTC. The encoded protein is CAWSNNNYGYTF.

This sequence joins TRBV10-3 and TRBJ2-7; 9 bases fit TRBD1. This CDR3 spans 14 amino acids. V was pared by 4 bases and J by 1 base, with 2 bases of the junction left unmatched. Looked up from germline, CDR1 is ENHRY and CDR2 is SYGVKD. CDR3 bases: TGTGCCATCAGTGCCGGGACAGGGTCCTACGAGCAGTACTTC. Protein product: CAISAGTGSYEQYF.

CDR3 sequence (DNA): TGTGCCAGCAGCTTAGGGGGCGCCAACTATGGCTACACCTTC. It encodes CASSLGGANYGYTF. The chain recombines TRBV7-2 with TRBJ1-2, with a weak D call TRBD1 (5 bases). In germline, CDR1 is SGHTA, CDR2 FQGNSA. The CDR3 has 14 residues. V was pared by 1 base and J by 2 bases, with 8 bases between.

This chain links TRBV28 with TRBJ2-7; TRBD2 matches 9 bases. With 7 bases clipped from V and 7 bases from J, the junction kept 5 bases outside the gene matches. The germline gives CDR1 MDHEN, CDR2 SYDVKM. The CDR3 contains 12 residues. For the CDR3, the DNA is TGTGCCAGCACAGGGACTAGCATTGAGCAGTACTTC. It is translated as CASTGTSIEQYF.

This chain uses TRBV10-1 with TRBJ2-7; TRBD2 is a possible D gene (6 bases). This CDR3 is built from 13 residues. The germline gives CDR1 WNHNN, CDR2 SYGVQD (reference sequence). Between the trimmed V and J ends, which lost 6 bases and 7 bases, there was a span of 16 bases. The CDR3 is CASSPKEGEEQYF. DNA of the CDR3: TGCGCCAGCAGCCCTAAGGAGGGCGAGGAGCAGTACTTC.